One sample yielded the 13 T cell receptor beta chains listed below, sequenced in a study of cytotoxic CD8 clonotypes in ibrutinib-treated CLL. This table comes from immunoSEQ multiplex PCR, and its TCRdb copy is limited to in-frame clones, with some not included. The table includes around 40,000 clones, around 75% detected once. Specimen: PBMCs, collected at disease progression, from a patient treated with ibrutinib. The receptors were gathered from a human donor with chronic lymphocytic leukemia.

The chain joins TRBV19 to TRBJ1-5; TRBD1 might be the D (6 bases). The length of the CDR3 is 16 residues. Trimming removed 3 bases at V and 6 bases at J, with 18 bases between. Germline CDR1 reads LNHDA; CDR2 reads SQIVND (reference sequence). Written as DNA, the CDR3 is TGTGCCAGTAGTATTAGGGCAGGGGATGTTGTTCAGCCCCAGCATTTT. Translated, it gives CASSIRAGDVVQPQHF.

This chain links TRBV7-2 with TRBJ2-5, with D hard to call. Trimming removed 1 base at V and 5 bases at J, with 11 bases between. Per germline, CDR1 SGHTA and CDR2 FQGNSA. This CDR3 contains 14 residues. CDR3 residues: CASSLVVSRETQYF. CDR3 DNA: TGTGCCAGCAGCTTAGTAGTCTCCCGGGAGACCCAGTACTTC. The full variable domain, rest sourced from reference TRBV7-2 and TRBJ2-5, is GAGVSQSPSNKVTEKGKDVELRCDPISGHTALYWYRQSLGQGLEFLIYFQGNSAPDKSGLPSDRFSAERTGGSVSTLTIQRTQQEDSAVYLCASSLVVSRETQYFGPGTRLLVL.

In this sample, this clone turned up a few times. The chain has TRBV11-2 and TRBJ2-2; the match to TRBD1 covers 10 bases. The germline V gene encodes CDR1 SGHAT and CDR2 FQNNGV. The length of the CDR3 is 15 residues. Trimming took 5 bases from V and 5 from J; bases not matched to a gene: 5. CDR3 loop: CASSTRQGATGELFF. CDR3 nucleotides: TGTGCCAGCAGCACCCGACAGGGGGCAACCGGGGAGCTGTTTTTT.

Remarks on this clone: The germline gene is not matched at one end of the junction; a read error may be the cause. CDR3 amino acids: CASSLGPSSEQYF. Here the CDR3 DNA reads TGTGCTAGCAGCTTAGGTCCGTCAAGCGAGCAGTACTTC. This rearrangement joins TRBV7-7 to TRBJ2-7; D gene uncertain. Looked up from germline, CDR1 is SSHAT and CDR2 is FNYEAQ (reference sequence). This CDR3 region has 13 residues.

The V and J genes are TRBV4-1 and TRBJ1-2, with D possibly TRBD1 on 6 matching bases. Trimming stripped 0 bases from V and 13 bases from J, with 24 bases between. CDR1 and CDR2 from the germline V gene are MGHRA and YSYEKL. The CDR3 has 16 residues. The CDR3 DNA follows: TGCGCCAGCAGCCAAGATCGTGGGGGGCGCGAGGCCTTCTCCACCTTC. As protein: CASSQDRGGREAFSTF.

V and J are TRBV6-4 and TRBJ2-7; the D gene is possibly TRBD2 (6 bases). The V gene's germline CDR1 is MRHNA and CDR2 SNTAGT. CDR3 length: 13 residues. Trimming stripped 6 bases from V and 4 bases from J, with 13 bases between. The chain's CDR3 is CASRGTELYEQYF. The CDR3 bases are TGTGCCAGCAGGGGGACTGAACTATACGAGCAGTACTTC.

The chain has TRBV6-5 and TRBJ1-5; D gene uncertain. This CDR3 contains 12 residues. Trimming pared 7 bases from V and 6 bases from J, leaving 10 bases between. Germline lookup yields CDR1 MNHEY and CDR2 SVGAGI. In nucleotides, the CDR3 is TGTGCCAGCACGAAAAGCGGTCAGCCCCAGCATTTT. Encoded protein: CASTKSGQPQHF.

This chain connects TRBV14 to TRBJ2-3; TRBD2 might be the D (6 bases). V was shortened by 4 bases and J by 0 bases, with 14 bases between the two germline ends. CDR3 length: 16 amino acids. CDR1 and CDR2 from the germline V gene are SGHDN and FVKESK. CDR3 loop: CASSLHLSGSTDTQYF. CDR3 nucleotides: TGTGCCAGCAGCCTCCACCTCAGCGGGAGCACAGATACGCAGTATTTT.

This clone was picked up a small number of times. This chain uses TRBV5-6 with TRBJ1-3; 7 positions agree with TRBD1. V lost 4 bases, J lost 3 bases, and 10 bases stayed unmatched. CDR1 and CDR2 from the germline V gene are SGHDT and YYEEEE. The CDR3 has 16 residues. Here the CDR3 reads CASSRGQSIIGNTIYF. The CDR3 nucleotides read TGTGCCAGCAGCAGGGGACAGTCTATTATTGGAAACACCATATATTTT.

The rearrangement joins TRBV7-6 to TRBJ1-6; a possible D gene is TRBD1 (5 bases). The CDR3 is 15 amino acids. The V end lost 5 bases, the J end lost 7 bases, and 15 bases lay between the germline ends. Germline CDR1 SGHVS, CDR2 FNYEAQ. DNA of the CDR3: TGTGCCAGCAGCCAAGGGGAGGGAGGGAATTCACCCCTCCACTTT. Its protein product is CASSQGEGGNSPLHF. The variable domain in full, with the rest retrieved from reference TRBV7-6 and TRBJ1-6, is GAGVSQSPRYKVTKRGQDVALRCDPISGHVSLYWYRQALGQGPEFLTYFNYEAQQDKSGLPNDRFSAERPEGSISTLTIQRTEQRDSAMYRCASSQGEGGNSPLHFGNGTRLTVT.

The chain uses TRBV7-8 and TRBJ2-7, with 10 nucleotides matching TRBD2. The ends lost 5 bases at V and 1 base at J; junction bases unmatched: 5. Germline CDR1 SGHVS, CDR2 FQNEAQ. The CDR3 covers 15 residues. The CDR3 DNA sequence: TGTGCCAGCAGCACGACTAGCGGGCCTTCCTACGAGCAGTACTTC. Protein product: CASSTTSGPSYEQYF.

The CDR3 sequence: CASSLTGGTNEKLFF. The CDR3, as DNA: TGTGCCAGCAGCTTGACGGGGGGAACTAATGAAAAACTGTTTTTT. The chain recombines TRBV5-4 with TRBJ1-4; TRBD1 is a possible D gene (5 bases). Trimming pared 1 base from V and 1 base from J, leaving 8 bases between. The CDR3 runs to 15 residues. CDR1 and CDR2 (germline): SGHNT, YYREEE (reference sequence).

The chain couples TRBV5-6 to TRBJ2-3; 10 positions match TRBD2. The germline V gene has CDR1 SGHDT and CDR2 YYEEEE. CDR3 size: 16 residues. V gave up 0 bases and J gave up 1 base; unmatched junction bases: 2. CDR3 DNA sequence: TGTGCCAGCAGCTTGGACACTAGCGGGGGCACAGATACGCAGTATTTT. Translated: CASSLDTSGGTDTQYF.